Presented here are 27 T cell receptor beta chains from one specimen sequenced in a study of T cells in Graves' hyperthyroidism and ophthalmopathy. Amplification of TCR beta CDR3 regions was performed using RNA transcripts as template. RT-PCR in the first round (using the HTBI primer set) targeted the TCR CDR3. TCRdb processed the multiplex PCR reads anew with MiXCR; each CDR3 protein has one entry. This repertoire shows 600,000 to 800,000 distinct CDR3 sequences, just over 35% found once; its top ten account for 31%. Sequenced sample: blood. These receptors originate from a woman between 35 and 50 years old with Graves' hyperthyroidism.

On this clonotype: Its ends do not fully match the called genes, so a read error is possible. The chain joins TRBV6-6 to TRBJ1-5, with D hard to call. CDR3 length equals 13 residues. Germline V gene sequence: CDR1 MNHNY, CDR2 SVGAGI (reference sequence). CDR3 loop: CAISYSTRQPQHF. In DNA, the CDR3 is TGTGCCATCAGTTACTCGACCAGACAGCCCCAGCATTTT.

This sequence joins TRBV13 and TRBJ2-5; 8 positions match TRBD2. The CDR3 extends over 16 amino acids. The V gene's germline CDR1 is PRHDT and CDR2 FYEKMQ (reference sequence). V shed 2 bases, J shed 0 bases, and the junction held 5 bases outside the gene matches. In nucleotides, the CDR3 is TGTGCCAGCAGCTTAAGTAGCGGGGCGTACCAAGAGACCCAGTACTTC. Translated: CASSLSSGAYQETQYF.

To note about this clonotype: Just one base apart from a much larger clone, this may be a read error. This CDR3 reads CASKTASSYNSPPHF. CDR3 bases: TGTGCCAGCAAAACAGCGAGCTCCTATAATTCACCCCCCCACTTT. The chain employs TRBV25-1 and TRBJ1-6; D remains unclear. This CDR3 comprises 15 residues. Germline assignment: CDR1 MGHDK and CDR2 SYGVNS. Combining the CDR3 with reference TRBV25-1 and TRBJ1-6 gives the whole variable domain EADIYQTPRYLVIGTGKKITLECSQTMGHDKMYWYQQDPGMELHLIHYSYGVNSTEKGDLSSESTVSRIRTEHFPLTLESARPSHTSQYLCASKTASSYNSPPHFGNGTRLTVT.

This clonotype appeared many times. This sequence joins TRBV12-3 or TRBV12-4 and TRBJ2-6; TRBD1 matches 9 bases. The V gene end was trimmed by 7 bases and the J gene end by 4 bases; junction bases not matched to a gene: 8. The CDR3 is 16 residues long. CDR3 nucleotide sequence: TGTGCCAGCATAAGCTCACAGGGGGCGGGGGCCAACGTCCTGACTTTC. Translating gives CASISSQGAGANVLTF.

This clonotype was counted only a few times. The rearrangement links TRBV7-2 to TRBJ2-5; 9 bases match TRBD2. There are 15 residues in the CDR3. Germline loops: CDR1 SGHTA, CDR2 FQGNSA. J gave up 5 bases and V 3 bases, and 7 bases lay outside the gene matches. DNA for the CDR3: TGTGCCAGCAGCTTTGGAGCGGGAGGATTGGAGACCCAGTACTTC. Encoded protein: CASSFGAGGLETQYF.

V and J are TRBV5-6 and TRBJ1-3; TRBD1 matches at 9 bases. The CDR3 covers 15 residues. Trimming took 5 bases from V and 3 from J; bases not matched to a gene: 6. CDR1 is SGHDT and CDR2 is YYEEEE in the germline V gene. The CDR3 loop is CASRNRGPGGNTIYF. The DNA for the CDR3 is TGTGCCAGCAGGAACAGGGGGCCAGGTGGAAACACCATATATTTT.

Comments on this clonotype: A much larger clonotype is one base distant, so this may be a read error. The chain couples TRBV16 to TRBJ1-1; D not certain. The CDR3 is made up of 14 amino acids. Germline CDR1 and CDR2: KGHSY and FQNENV. CDR3 sequence: CASSQDNSLQEASF. The CDR3 DNA reads TGTGCCAGCAGCCAAGACAATTCACTACAAGAAGCTTCCTTT. Complete variable domain (other parts from reference TRBV16 and TRBJ1-1): GEEVAQTPKHLVRGEGQKAKLYCAPIKGHSYVFWYQQVLKNEFKFLISFQNENVFDETGMPKERFSAKCLPNSPCSLEIQATKLEDSAVYFCASSQDNSLQEASFGQGTRLTVV.

Worth noting for this clonotype: The junction departs from germline at one end; a sequencing error may be responsible. The chain recombines TRBV11-3 with TRBJ1-1; a possible D gene is TRBD1 (5 bases). The CDR3 covers 13 residues. The V gene's germline CDR1 is SGHNT and CDR2 YENEEA. For the CDR3, the DNA is TGTGCCGGCAGCAGGGAACGGGACACTGAAGCTTTCTTT. Amino acids: CAGSRERDTEAFF. The whole variable domain, filled in from reference TRBV11-3 and TRBJ1-1, reads EAGVVQSPRYKIIEKKQPVAFWCNPISGHNTLYWYLQNLGQGPELLIRYENEEAVDDSQLPKDRFSAERLKGVDSTLKIQPAELGDSAVYLCAGSRERDTEAFFGQGTRLTVV.

A word on this clonotype: At one boundary the junction diverges from the germline segment, which might be a read error. The rearrangement uses TRBV7-9 and TRBJ1-2; tentative D call: TRBD1 (6 bases). Looked up from germline, CDR1 is SEHNR and CDR2 is FQNEAQ (reference sequence). There are 11 residues in the CDR3. In DNA form, the CDR3 reads TGTGCCAGCAGCTTAGCTGACAGGCCTTTCTTC. Protein: CASSLADRPFF.

This clonotype was observed once. The J gene is TRBJ1-5, the V gene TRBV29-1, with a tentative D call TRBD1 (5 bases). This CDR3 has 12 residues. Germline values: CDR1 SQVTM, CDR2 ANQGSEA. The CDR3 region is CSRSVGGQPQHF. Written as DNA, the CDR3 is TGCAGTCGTTCCGTTGGGGGTCAGCCCCAGCATTTT.

V and J are TRBV5-1 and TRBJ1-3; possibly TRBD1 for D (5 bases). Germline-derived CDR1 and CDR2 are SGHRS and YFSETQ. The CDR3 is made up of 16 amino acids. V lost 4 bases and J lost 1, with 15 bases in between. The CDR3 here is CASSPGGVNSGNTIYF. Written as DNA, the CDR3 is TGCGCCAGCAGCCCCGGGGGGGTTAATTCTGGAAACACCATATATTTT.

Of note for this clonotype: With a much larger clone just one base away, this may be a read error. The rearrangement links TRBV20-1 to TRBJ2-7; 9 nucleotides agree with TRBD2. Germline V gene sequence: CDR1 DFQATT, CDR2 SNEGSKA (reference sequence). This CDR3 contains 16 residues. In DNA, the CDR3 is TGCAGTGCTAGGCTCCAGACTAGCGGATACTCCTACAAGCAGTACTTC. Residues: CSARLQTSGYSYKQYF.

CDR3 in DNA: TGTGCCAGCAGCGTAGATTATTCGGGACGCCATACCTCTGGGGCCAACGTCCTGACTTTC. It is translated as CASSVDYSGRHTSGANVLTF. The genes are TRBV9 and TRBJ2-6; D is perhaps TRBD1 or TRBD2 (5 bases each). The CDR3 spans 20 residues. Trimming stripped 0 bases from V and 0 bases from J, with 19 bases between. Looked up from germline, CDR1 is SGDLS and CDR2 is YYNGEE.

The rearrangement joins TRBV11-3 to TRBJ2-7; D may be TRBD1 or TRBD2 (5 bases each). V lost 11 bases and J lost 6, with 14 bases in between. Germline loops: CDR1 SGHNT, CDR2 YENEEA. The CDR3 spans 11 residues. DNA of the CDR3: TGTGCCTGGAGGACCACAGGCGAGCAGTACTTC. It translates to CAWRTTGEQYF.

V is TRBV7-2 and J is TRBJ1-3; 8 bases fit TRBD1. Germline-derived CDR1 and CDR2 are SGHTA and FQGNSA. V gave up 5 bases and J gave up 7 bases; unmatched junction bases: 19. The CDR3 totals 18 residues. In DNA form, the CDR3 reads TGTGCCAGCAGCCCGCCGGGACAGGCGCCGGTTGGTGGTAACACCATATATTTT. Residues: CASSPPGQAPVGGNTIYF.

With respect to this clonotype: At one end the junction does not follow the germline gene, possibly because of a read error. The rearrangement joins TRBV7-2 to TRBJ1-6, with unresolved D. Per the germline V gene, CDR1 is SGHTA and CDR2 is FQGNSA. This CDR3 contains 8 residues. The CDR3 nucleotides read TGTGCCAGCAGCTTAGCGGGCTTT. Translating it yields CASSLAGF.

The V gene is TRBV7-8, the J gene TRBJ2-2; D is undetermined. Germline CDR1 is SGHVS and CDR2 is FQNEAQ. CDR3 size: 15 residues. Trimming left V 5 bases short and J 1 base short, with 11 bases between. CDR3 bases: TGTGCCAGCAGCCCTCGGGTTGTGAACACCGGGGAGCTGTTTTTT. Encoded protein: CASSPRVVNTGELFF. The variable domain in full, with the rest retrieved from reference TRBV7-8 and TRBJ2-2, is GAGVSQSPRYKVAKRGQDVALRCDPISGHVSLFWYQQALGQGPEFLTYFQNEAQLDKSGLPSDRFFAERPEGSVSTLKIQRTQQEDSAVYLCASSPRVVNTGELFFGEGSRLTVL.

This clonotype was counted between two and nine times. V usage is TRBV20-1 and J usage is TRBJ2-7; D possibly corresponds to TRBD1 (6 bases). V lost 5 bases and J lost 8, with 13 bases in between. The CDR3 sequence is 11 residues long. The germline CDR1 and CDR2 sequences are DFQATT and SNEGSKA (reference sequence). The CDR3 sequence is CSALQGGQQYF. CDR3 coding DNA: TGCAGTGCTTTACAGGGTGGACAGCAGTACTTC.

The chain links TRBV7-8 to TRBJ1-1; no clear D. Germline assignment: CDR1 SGHVS and CDR2 FQNEAQ. The CDR3 length is 15 residues. Between the trimmed V and J ends, which lost 5 bases and 0 bases, there was a span of 13 bases. CDR3 in amino acids: CASSPPAIMNTEAFF. In DNA, the CDR3 is TGTGCCAGCAGCCCGCCTGCAATCATGAACACTGAAGCTTTCTTT. Supplemented by reference TRBV7-8 and TRBJ1-1, the full variable domain reads GAGVSQSPRYKVAKRGQDVALRCDPISGHVSLFWYQQALGQGPEFLTYFQNEAQLDKSGLPSDRFFAERPEGSVSTLKIQRTQQEDSAVYLCASSPPAIMNTEAFFGQGTRLTVV.

This clonotype appeared many times. The chain has TRBV7-9 and TRBJ1-1; 7 bases line up with TRBD1. Germline values: CDR1 SEHNR, CDR2 FQNEAQ (reference sequence). The CDR3 contains 14 residues. V was clipped by 4 bases and J by 1 base; unmatched bases: 3. CDR3 sequence: CASSSYRGNTEAFF. The CDR3 coding sequence is TGTGCCAGCAGCTCCTACAGGGGGAACACTGAAGCTTTCTTT. The variable domain in full, completed from reference TRBV7-9 and TRBJ1-1, reads DTGVSQNPRHKITKRGQNVTFRCDPISEHNRLYWYRQTLGQGPEFLTYFQNEAQLEKSRLLSDRFSAERPKGSFSTLEIQRTEQGDSAMYLCASSSYRGNTEAFFGQGTRLTVV.

This clonotype was counted only a few times. V usage is TRBV4-3 and J usage is TRBJ2-7, with 14 bases matching TRBD2. The CDR3 loop spans 15 amino acids. CDR1 is LGHNA and CDR2 is YSLEER in the germline V gene. V lost 6 bases, J lost 3 bases, and 4 bases stayed unmatched. The CDR3 DNA follows: TGCGCCAGCAGGGCCGGGACTAGCGGGAGCTACGAGCAGTACTTC. This sequence encodes CASRAGTSGSYEQYF.

The sample holds a few counts of this clonotype. The chain couples TRBV19 to TRBJ2-7; 7 nucleotides agree with TRBD1. CDR1 and CDR2 (germline): LNHDA, SQIVND (reference sequence). The CDR3 totals 14 residues. J lost 10 bases, V lost 6 bases, and 15 bases had no gene match. CDR3 sequence reads: CASRPRDSPGDQYF. CDR3 nucleotides: TGTGCCAGTAGACCCCGGGACAGCCCGGGCGACCAGTACTTC.

This chain connects TRBV5-8 to TRBJ2-5; no reliable D call. The V gene's germline CDR1 is SGHTS and CDR2 YDEGEE. This CDR3 is built from 14 residues. V lost 0 bases, J lost 3 bases, and 9 bases lay in between. DNA of the CDR3: TGTGCCAGCAGCTTGGTGGGTAGAGAAGAGACCCAGTACTTC. Translated: CASSLVGREETQYF.

This clonotype was picked up a small number of times. The CDR3 nucleotides read TGTGCCAGCCGTTGGGACGGGGGGGGCGGGCAGCCCCAGCATTTT. Translating it yields CASRWDGGGGQPQHF. This rearrangement joins TRBV7-2 to TRBJ1-5, with a weak D call TRBD1 (6 bases). This CDR3 region has 15 residues. V lost 8 bases and J 7 bases, leaving 21 bases between the germline ends. CDR1 is SGHTA, CDR2 FQGNSA, per germline.

The rearrangement uses TRBV10-3 and TRBJ2-6, with no clear D. V lost 6 bases, J lost 2 bases, and 5 bases lay in between. The CDR3 is made up of 13 amino acids. Germline-derived CDR1 and CDR2 are ENHRY and SYGVKD. As DNA, the CDR3 is TGTGCCATCAGGCAGCCTGGGGCCAACGTCCTGACTTTC. The encoded protein is CAIRQPGANVLTF.

There are many counts of this clonotype. The chain couples TRBV9 to TRBJ2-2; D remains ambiguous. The V gene's germline CDR1 is SGDLS and CDR2 YYNGEE. CDR3 length: 16 residues. The V end was cut by 4 bases, the J end by 3 bases, with 16 bases between. The CDR3 protein is CASSPRAQFDTGELFF. The CDR3 region has the DNA TGTGCCAGCAGCCCCCGGGCCCAATTCGACACCGGGGAGCTGTTTTTT.

This chain connects TRBV6-1 to TRBJ1-5; D call uncertain. In germline, CDR1 is MNHNS, CDR2 SASEGT. V shed 5 bases and J shed 5 bases, with 13 bases lying between them. This CDR3 comprises 14 residues. This CDR3 reads CASSYYFLDQPQHF. The DNA for the CDR3 is TGTGCCAGCAGTTACTACTTCCTAGATCAGCCCCAGCATTTT.